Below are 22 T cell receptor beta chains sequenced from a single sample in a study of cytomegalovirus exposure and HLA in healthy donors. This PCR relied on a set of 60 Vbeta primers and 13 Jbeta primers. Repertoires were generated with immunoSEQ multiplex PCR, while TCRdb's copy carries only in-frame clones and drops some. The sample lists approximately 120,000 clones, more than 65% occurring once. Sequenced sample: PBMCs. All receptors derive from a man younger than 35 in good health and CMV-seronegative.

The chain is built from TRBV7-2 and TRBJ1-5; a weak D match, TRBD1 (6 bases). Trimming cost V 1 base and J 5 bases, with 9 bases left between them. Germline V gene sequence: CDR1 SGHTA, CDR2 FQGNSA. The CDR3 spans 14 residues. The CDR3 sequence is CASSLDPGDQPQHF. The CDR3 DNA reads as TGTGCCAGCAGCTTAGATCCAGGGGATCAGCCCCAGCATTTT.

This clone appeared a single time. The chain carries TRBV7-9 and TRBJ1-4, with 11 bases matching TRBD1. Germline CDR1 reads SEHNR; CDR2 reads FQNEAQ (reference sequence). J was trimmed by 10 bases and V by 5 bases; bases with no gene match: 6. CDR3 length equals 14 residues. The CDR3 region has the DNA TGTGCCAGCAGCGTCCGGGACAGGGGGGGAAAACTGTTTTTT. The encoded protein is CASSVRDRGGKLFF.

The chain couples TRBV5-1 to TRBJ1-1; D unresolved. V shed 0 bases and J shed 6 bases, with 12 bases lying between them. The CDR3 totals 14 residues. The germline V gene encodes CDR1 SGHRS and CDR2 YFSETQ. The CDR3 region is CASSLEPDLPEAFF. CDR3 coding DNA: TGCGCCAGCAGCTTGGAGCCTGATCTCCCTGAAGCTTTCTTT.

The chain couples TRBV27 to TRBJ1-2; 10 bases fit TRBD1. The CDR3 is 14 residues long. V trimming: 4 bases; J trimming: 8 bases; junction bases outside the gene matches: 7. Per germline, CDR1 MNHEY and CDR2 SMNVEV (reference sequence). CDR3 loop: CASSSDRGLRGYTF. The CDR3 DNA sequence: TGTGCCAGCAGTTCGGACAGGGGGTTGCGGGGCTACACCTTC.

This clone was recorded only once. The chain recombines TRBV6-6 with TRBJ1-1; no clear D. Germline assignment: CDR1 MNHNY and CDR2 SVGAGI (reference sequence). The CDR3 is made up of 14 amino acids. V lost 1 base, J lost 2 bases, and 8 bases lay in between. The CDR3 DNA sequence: TGTGCCAGCAGTTACTTGGGCTTAAACACTGAAGCTTTCTTT. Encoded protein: CASSYLGLNTEAFF.

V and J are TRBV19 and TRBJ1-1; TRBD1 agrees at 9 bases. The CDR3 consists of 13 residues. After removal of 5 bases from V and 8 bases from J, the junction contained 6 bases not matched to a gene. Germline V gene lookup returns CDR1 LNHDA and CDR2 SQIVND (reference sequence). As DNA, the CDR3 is TGTGCCAGTAGTCCGGACAGGGGATTAGAAGCTTTCTTT. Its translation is CASSPDRGLEAFF.

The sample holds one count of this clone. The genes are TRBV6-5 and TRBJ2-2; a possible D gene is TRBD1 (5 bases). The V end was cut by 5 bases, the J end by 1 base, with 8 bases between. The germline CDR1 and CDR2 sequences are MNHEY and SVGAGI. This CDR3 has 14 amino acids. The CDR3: CASSGDRNTGELFF. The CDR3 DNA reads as TGTGCCAGCAGTGGCGACAGGAACACCGGGGAGCTGTTTTTT.

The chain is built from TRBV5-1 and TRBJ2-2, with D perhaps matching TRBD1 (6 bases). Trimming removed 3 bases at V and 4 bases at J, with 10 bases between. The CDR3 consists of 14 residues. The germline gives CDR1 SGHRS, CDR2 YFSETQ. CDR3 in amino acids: CASSSGQTTGELFF. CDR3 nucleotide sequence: TGCGCCAGCAGCTCCGGACAGACCACCGGGGAGCTGTTTTTT. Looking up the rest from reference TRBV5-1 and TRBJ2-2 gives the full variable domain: KAGVTQTPRYLIKTRGQQVTLSCSPISGHRSVSWYQQTPGQGLQFLFEYFSETQRNKGNFPGRFSGRQFSNSRSEMNVSTLELGDSALYLCASSSGQTTGELFFGEGSRLTVL.

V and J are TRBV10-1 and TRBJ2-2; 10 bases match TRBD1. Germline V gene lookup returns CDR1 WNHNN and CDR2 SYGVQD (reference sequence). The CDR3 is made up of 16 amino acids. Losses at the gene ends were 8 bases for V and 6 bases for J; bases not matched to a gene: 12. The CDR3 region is CASGGQGEIVAGELFF. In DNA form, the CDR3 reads TGCGCCAGCGGAGGACAGGGGGAAATTGTAGCCGGGGAGCTGTTTTTT.

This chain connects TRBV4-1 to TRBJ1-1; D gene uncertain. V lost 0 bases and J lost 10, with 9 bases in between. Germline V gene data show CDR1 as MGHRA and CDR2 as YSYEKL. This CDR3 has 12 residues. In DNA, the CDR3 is TGCGCCAGCAGCCAAGATGCACGGGTAGCTTTCTTT. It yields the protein CASSQDARVAFF.

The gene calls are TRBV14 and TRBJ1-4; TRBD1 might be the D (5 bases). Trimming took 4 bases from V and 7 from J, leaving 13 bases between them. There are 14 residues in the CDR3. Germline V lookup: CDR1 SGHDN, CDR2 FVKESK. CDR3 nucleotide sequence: TGTGCCAGCAGCCCGGGGGTTTTTGGTGAAAAACTGTTTTTT. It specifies CASSPGVFGEKLFF.

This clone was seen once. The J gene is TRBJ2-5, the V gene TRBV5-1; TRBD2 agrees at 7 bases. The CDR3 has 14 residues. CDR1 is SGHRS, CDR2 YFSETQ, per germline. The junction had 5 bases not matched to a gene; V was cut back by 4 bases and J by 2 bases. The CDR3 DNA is TGCGCCAGCAGCGACGGAGCGGGGCAAGAGACCCAGTACTTC. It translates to CASSDGAGQETQYF.

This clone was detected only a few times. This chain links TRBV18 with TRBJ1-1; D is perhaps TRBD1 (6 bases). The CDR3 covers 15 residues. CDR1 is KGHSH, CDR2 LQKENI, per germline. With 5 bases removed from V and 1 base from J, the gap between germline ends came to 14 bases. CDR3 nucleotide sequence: TGTGCCAGCTCAACGGCGGGGGGCCCGAACACTGAAGCTTTCTTT. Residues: CASSTAGGPNTEAFF.

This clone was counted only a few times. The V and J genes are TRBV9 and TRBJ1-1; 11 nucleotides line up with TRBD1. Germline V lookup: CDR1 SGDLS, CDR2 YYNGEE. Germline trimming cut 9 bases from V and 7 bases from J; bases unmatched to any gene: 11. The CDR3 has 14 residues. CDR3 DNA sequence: TGTGCCAAGCTAACGGGACAGGGGGGTCTTGAAGCTTTCTTT. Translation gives CAKLTGQGGLEAFF.

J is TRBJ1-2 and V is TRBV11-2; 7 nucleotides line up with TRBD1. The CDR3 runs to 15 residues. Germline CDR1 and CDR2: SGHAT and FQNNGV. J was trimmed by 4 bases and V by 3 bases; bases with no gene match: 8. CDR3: CASSLSGQTVYGYTF. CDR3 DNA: TGTGCCAGCAGCTTGTCGGGACAGACGGTCTATGGCTACACCTTC.

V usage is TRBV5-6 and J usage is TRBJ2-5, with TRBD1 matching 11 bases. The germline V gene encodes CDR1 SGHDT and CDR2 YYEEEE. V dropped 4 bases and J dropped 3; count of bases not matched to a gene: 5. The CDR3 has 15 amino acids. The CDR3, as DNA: TGTGCCAGCAGCACGCCGGGACAGGGGGAAGAGACCCAGTACTTC. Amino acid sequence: CASSTPGQGEETQYF.

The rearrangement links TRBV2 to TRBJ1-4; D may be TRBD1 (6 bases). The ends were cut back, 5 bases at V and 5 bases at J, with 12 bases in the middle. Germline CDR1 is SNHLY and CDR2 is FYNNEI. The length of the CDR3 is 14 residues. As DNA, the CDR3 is TGTGCCAGCAGTTCGGACAGCGTCAATGAAAAACTGTTTTTT. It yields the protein CASSSDSVNEKLFF. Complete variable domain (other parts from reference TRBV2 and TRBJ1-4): EPEVTQTPSHQVTQMGQEVILRCVPISNHLYFYWYRQILGQKVEFLVSFYNNEISEKSEIFDDQFSVERPDGSNFTLKIRSTKLEDSAMYFCASSSDSVNEKLFFGSGTQLSVL.

The CDR3: CASSDGQGVYTEAFF. CDR3 nucleotide sequence: TGCGCCAGCAGTGATGGACAGGGGGTTTACACTGAAGCTTTCTTT. V gene TRBV5-1 combines with J gene TRBJ1-1, with TRBD1 matching 10 bases. The CDR3 sequence is 15 residues long. Germline lookup yields CDR1 SGHRS and CDR2 YFSETQ. With V trimmed by 5 bases and J by 3 bases, 7 bases remained unmatched. Together with reference TRBV5-1 and TRBJ1-1, the CDR3 gives the full variable domain: KAGVTQTPRYLIKTRGQQVTLSCSPISGHRSVSWYQQTPGQGLQFLFEYFSETQRNKGNFPGRFSGRQFSNSRSEMNVSTLELGDSALYLCASSDGQGVYTEAFFGQGTRLTVV.

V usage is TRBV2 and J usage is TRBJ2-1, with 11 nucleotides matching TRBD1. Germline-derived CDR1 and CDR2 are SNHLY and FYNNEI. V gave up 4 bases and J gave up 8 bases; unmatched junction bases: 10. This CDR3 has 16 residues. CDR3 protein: CASSGRDRGKGDEQFF. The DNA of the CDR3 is TGTGCCAGCAGTGGTCGGGACAGGGGGAAAGGCGATGAGCAGTTCTTC.

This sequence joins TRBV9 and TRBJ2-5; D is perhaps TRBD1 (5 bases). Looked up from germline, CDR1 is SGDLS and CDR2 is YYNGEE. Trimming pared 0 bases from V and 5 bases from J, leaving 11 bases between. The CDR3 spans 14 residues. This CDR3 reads CASSVGGRVETQYF. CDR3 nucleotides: TGTGCCAGCAGCGTAGGGGGCAGGGTGGAGACCCAGTACTTC.

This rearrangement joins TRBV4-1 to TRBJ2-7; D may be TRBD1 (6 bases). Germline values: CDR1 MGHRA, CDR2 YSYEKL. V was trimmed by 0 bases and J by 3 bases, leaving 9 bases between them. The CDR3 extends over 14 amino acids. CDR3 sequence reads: CASSQEYRDYEQYF. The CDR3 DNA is TGCGCCAGCAGCCAAGAGTACAGGGACTACGAGCAGTACTTC.

The CDR3 spells CASSLGTGVFNEQFF. CDR3 nucleotides: TGTGCCAGCAGCTTAGGGACAGGGGTGTTTAATGAGCAGTTCTTC. The chain is built from TRBV7-2 and TRBJ2-1; 9 bases fit TRBD1. With V trimmed by 1 base and J by 7 bases, 5 bases remained unmatched. Germline CDR1 and CDR2: SGHTA and FQGNSA. The length of the CDR3 is 15 residues. Drawing the rest from reference TRBV7-2 and TRBJ2-1, the complete variable domain is GAGVSQSPSNKVTEKGKDVELRCDPISGHTALYWYRQSLGQGLEFLIYFQGNSAPDKSGLPSDRFSAERTGGSVSTLTIQRTQQEDSAVYLCASSLGTGVFNEQFFGPGTRLTVL.